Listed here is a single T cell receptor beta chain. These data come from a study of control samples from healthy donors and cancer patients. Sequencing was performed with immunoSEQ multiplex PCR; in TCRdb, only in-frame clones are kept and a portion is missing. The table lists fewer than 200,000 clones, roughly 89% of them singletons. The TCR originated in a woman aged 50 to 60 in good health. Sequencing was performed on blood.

The CDR3 DNA sequence: TGTGCCAGCAGCCAAGTGTATCGGGCGGACTCTGGAAACACCATATATTTT. Translating it yields CASSQVYRADSGNTIYF. The chain has TRBV3-1 (or the pseudogene TRBV3-2) and TRBJ1-3; unclear D gene. The CDR3 runs to 17 residues. V gave up 1 base and J gave up 0 bases, with 13 bases separating them. Germline CDR1 reads LGHDT; CDR2 reads YNNKEL (reference sequence).